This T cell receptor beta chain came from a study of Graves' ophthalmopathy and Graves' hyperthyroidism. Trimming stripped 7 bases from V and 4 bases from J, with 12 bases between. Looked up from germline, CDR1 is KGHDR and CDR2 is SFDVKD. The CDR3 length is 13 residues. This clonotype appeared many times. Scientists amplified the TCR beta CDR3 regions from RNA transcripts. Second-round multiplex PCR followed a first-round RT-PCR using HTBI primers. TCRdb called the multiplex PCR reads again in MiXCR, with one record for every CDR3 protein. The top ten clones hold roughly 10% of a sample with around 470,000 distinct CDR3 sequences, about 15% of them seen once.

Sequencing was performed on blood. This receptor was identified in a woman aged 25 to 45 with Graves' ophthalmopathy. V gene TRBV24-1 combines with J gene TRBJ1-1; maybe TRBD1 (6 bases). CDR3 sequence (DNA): TGTGCCACCAGGAGGGGGGGAGGCACTGAAGCTTTCTTT. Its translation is CATRRGGGTEAFF.